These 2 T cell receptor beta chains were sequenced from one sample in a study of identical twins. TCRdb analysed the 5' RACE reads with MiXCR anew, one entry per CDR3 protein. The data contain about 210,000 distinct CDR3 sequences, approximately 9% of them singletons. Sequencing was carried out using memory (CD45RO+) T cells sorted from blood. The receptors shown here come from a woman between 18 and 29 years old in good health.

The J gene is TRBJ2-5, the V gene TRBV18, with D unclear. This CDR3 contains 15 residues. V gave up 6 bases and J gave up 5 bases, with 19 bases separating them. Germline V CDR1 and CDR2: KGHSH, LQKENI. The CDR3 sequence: CASSASVGIRETQYF. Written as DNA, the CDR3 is TGTGCCAGCTCCGCGTCGGTAGGGATCAGGGAGACCCAGTACTTC. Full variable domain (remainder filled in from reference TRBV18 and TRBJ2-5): NAGVMQNPRHLVRRRGQEARLRCSPMKGHSHVYWYRQLPEEGLKFMVYLQKENIIDESGMPKERFSAEFPKEGPSILRIQQVVRGDSAAYFCASSASVGIRETQYFGPGTRLLVL.

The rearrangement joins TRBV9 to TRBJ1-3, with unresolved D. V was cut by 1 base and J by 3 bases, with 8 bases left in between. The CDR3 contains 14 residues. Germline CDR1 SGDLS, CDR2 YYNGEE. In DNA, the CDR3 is TGTGCCAGCAGCGTATTAGCGCATGGAAACACCATATATTTT. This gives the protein CASSVLAHGNTIYF. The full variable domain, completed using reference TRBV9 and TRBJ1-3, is DSGVTQTPKHLITATGQRVTLRCSPRSGDLSVYWYQQSLDQGLQFLIQYYNGEERAKGNILERFSAQQFPDLHSELNLSSLELGDSALYFCASSVLAHGNTIYFGEGSWLTVV.